This record concerns one T cell receptor (beta chain) sequence. Its antigen is currently unknown. This sample was included in a study of T-cell memory formation after mild COVID-19. Overall study context: Clustering of TCRs was largely donor specific. Whole-study findings and limits: Later expanders leaned CD4+, whereas day 15 to 85 contracting clones were balanced CD4/CD8. Confirmation was lacking for SARS-CoV-2 specificity of second-wave clones that peaked on day 37. A subset of responding clones appeared in pre-infection memory, suggesting cross-reactive memory joined.

TCRdb re-derived calls from the 5' RACE reads in MiXCR, one entry per CDR3 protein. The data contain 470,000 or so distinct CDR3 sequences, under 20% of them seen just once; the ten biggest clones take up about a fifth. Trimming shortened V by 4 bases and J by 4 bases, and 10 bases separated the two germline ends. The CDR3 spans 13 residues. V gene TRBV12-3 or TRBV12-4 combines with J gene TRBJ1-1; a weak D match, TRBD1 (6 bases). This clonotype was sampled from a man aged 18 to 30 who had mild COVID-19 (a few samples of this study predate the infection). Cell type and time point are not known. The source material was PBMCs or a T cell subset sorted from them (not recorded which). CDR3 sequence reads: CASSWRGSTEAFF. The CDR3 DNA follows: TGTGCCAGCAGTTGGAGGGGGAGCACTGAAGCTTTCTTT.